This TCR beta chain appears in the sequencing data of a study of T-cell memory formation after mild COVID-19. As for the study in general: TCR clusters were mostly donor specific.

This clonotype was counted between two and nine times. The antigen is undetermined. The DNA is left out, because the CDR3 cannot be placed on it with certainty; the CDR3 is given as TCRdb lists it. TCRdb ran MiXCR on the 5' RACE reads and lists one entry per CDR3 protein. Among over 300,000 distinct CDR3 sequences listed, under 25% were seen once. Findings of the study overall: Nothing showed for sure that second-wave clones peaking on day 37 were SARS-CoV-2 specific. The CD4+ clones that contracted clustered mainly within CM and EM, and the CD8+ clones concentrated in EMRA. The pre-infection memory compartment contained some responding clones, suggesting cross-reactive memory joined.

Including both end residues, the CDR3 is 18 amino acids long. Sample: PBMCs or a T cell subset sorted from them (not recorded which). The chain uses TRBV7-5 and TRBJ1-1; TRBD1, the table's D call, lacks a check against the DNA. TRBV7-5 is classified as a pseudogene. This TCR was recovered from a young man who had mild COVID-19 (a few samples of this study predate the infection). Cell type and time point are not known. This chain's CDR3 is CISVPEASRTGLDTEAFF.